This record covers a single TCR beta chain. Its target is unknown. cDNA synthesis used the whole RNA isolate, giving expressed TCRB sequences. Profiled with immunoSEQ multiplex PCR; TCRdb holds only in-frame clones, not every one. The table lists 350,000 to 400,000 clones, less than 15% of them singletons. These data are taken from a study of beta chain features in type 1 diabetes. Study background: All samples together contributed some 100,000,000 sorted cells for examination.

Study-wide findings and caveats: Diminished insertions and augmented deletions at VDJ junctions characterized type 1 diabetes patients.

Trimming removed 0 bases from V and 6 bases from J, with 16 bases in between. The CDR3 has 16 amino acids. The germline V gene has CDR1 SGDLS and CDR2 YYNGEE. The receptor comes from a young woman in good health. J is TRBJ2-1 and V is TRBV9, with D possibly TRBD1 on 6 matching bases. Sequencing was performed on naive CD4+ T cells from blood. The CDR3 sequence: CASSVEARGIFNEQFF. CDR3 bases: TGTGCCAGCAGCGTAGAGGCCAGGGGAATTTTCAATGAGCAGTTCTTC.